The TCR beta chain described here comes from a study of blood T cell repertoires in COVID-19. V was cut by 11 bases and J by 4 bases, with 11 bases left in between. Germline lookup yields CDR1 MNHEY and CDR2 SMNVEV (reference sequence). The CDR3 is 12 residues long. TCRdb's table, derived via immunoSEQ multiplex PCR, lists solely in-frame clones and lacks some. The table shows fewer than 300,000 clones, with about nine tenths occurring only once. J is TRBJ1-4 and V is TRBV27; D might be TRBD1 (5 bases). The sequence was obtained from a woman between 25 and 40 years old who had recovered from COVID-19. Sequenced: PBMCs or T cells enriched from blood (not recorded which). The CDR3 region is CAAGTDNEKLFF. CDR3 coding DNA: TGTGCCGCGGGGACTGATAATGAAAAACTGTTTTTT.